The 32 T cell receptor beta chains given below trace back to one sample, sequenced in a study of cytomegalovirus exposure and HLA in healthy donors. With 60 Vbeta and 13 Jbeta primers, the PCR was carried out. The table came from immunoSEQ multiplex PCR; TCRdb's copy has only in-frame clones and leaves some out. The sample's table shows about 120,000 clones. The sequencing sample was made of PBMCs. The source is a woman in her thirties or forties in good health and CMV-seropositive.

The genes are TRBV5-1 and TRBJ1-1, with D perhaps matching TRBD1 (6 bases). V was cut by 3 bases and J by 5 bases, with 8 bases left in between. This CDR3 has 12 amino acids. Per the germline V gene, CDR1 is SGHRS and CDR2 is YFSETQ. CDR3 sequence reads: CASSSGETEAFF. CDR3 nucleotide sequence: TGCGCCAGCAGCTCAGGGGAGACTGAAGCTTTCTTT.

The chain employs TRBV19 and TRBJ1-1; 9 bases fit TRBD1. V lost 5 bases and J lost 10; bases outside the gene matches: 11. Germline CDR1 is LNHDA and CDR2 is SQIVND (reference sequence). This CDR3 comprises 14 residues. CDR3 protein: CASSAQGQGLRAFF. For the CDR3, the DNA is TGTGCCAGTAGTGCTCAAGGACAGGGGCTCCGAGCTTTCTTT.

In regard to this clone: Other DNA variants within this sample encode the same CDR3. The chain links TRBV4-1 to TRBJ2-3, with 7 positions matching TRBD1. Trimming removed 4 bases from V and 0 bases from J; junction bases left unmatched: 4. Germline CDR1 and CDR2: MGHRA and YSYEKL. There are 15 residues in the CDR3. Written as DNA, the CDR3 is TGCGCCAGCAGCCGAAGACAGGGAAGCACAGATACGCAGTATTTT. Amino acids: CASSRRQGSTDTQYF.

The chain couples TRBV30 to TRBJ2-6; D is undetermined. V lost 0 bases and J 0 bases, leaving 9 bases between the germline ends. The CDR3 extends over 16 amino acids. CDR1 and CDR2 (germline): GTSNPN, SVGIG (reference sequence). CDR3 bases: TGTGCCTGGAGTGTACAGATTGGCTCTGGGGCCAACGTCCTGACTTTC. Encoded protein: CAWSVQIGSGANVLTF.

The rearrangement uses TRBV7-9 and TRBJ2-5; 16 bases map to TRBD2. The J call is uncertain, as TRBJ2-7 better fits the DNA end. The CDR3 has 18 residues. Germline V lookup: CDR1 SEHNR, CDR2 FQNEAQ (reference sequence). The CDR3 spells CASSGNTGTSGRVYEQYF. The CDR3 bases are TGTGCCAGCAGCGGTAACACCGGGACTAGCGGGAGGGTCTACGAGCAGTACTTC.

The chain joins TRBV30 to TRBJ1-5, with TRBD1 as a possible D gene (5 bases). Germline CDR1 GTSNPN, CDR2 SVGIG (reference sequence). Trimming took 4 bases from V and 2 from J, leaving 15 bases between them. The CDR3 consists of 15 residues. The CDR3 DNA follows: TGTGCCTGGACCCTCGGTCAGGGTGGCAATCAGCCCCAGCATTTT. Its translation is CAWTLGQGGNQPQHF.

Of note for this clone: The germline gene is not matched at one end of the junction; a read error may be the cause. CDR3 in amino acids: CASSPPSSDETFF. The DNA of the CDR3 is TGTGCCAGCAGCCCTCCCAGCAGCGATGAAACTTTCTTT. The J gene is TRBJ1-1, the V gene TRBV13; unclear D gene. Germline loops: CDR1 PRHDT, CDR2 FYEKMQ (reference sequence). CDR3 length equals 13 residues.

The rearrangement joins TRBV5-1 to TRBJ1-2; tentative D call: TRBD1 (5 bases). The CDR3 sequence is 18 residues long. Germline CDR1 is SGHRS and CDR2 is YFSETQ. V lost 2 bases to trimming and J lost 8 bases, with 28 bases between them. In nucleotides, the CDR3 is TGCGCCAGCAGCTTAAGGCAGCAAGAGGCCGTGGGGCTCAGCGGCTACACCTTC. Protein: CASSLRQQEAVGLSGYTF. Complete variable domain (other parts from reference TRBV5-1 and TRBJ1-2): KAGVTQTPRYLIKTRGQQVTLSCSPISGHRSVSWYQQTPGQGLQFLFEYFSETQRNKGNFPGRFSGRQFSNSRSEMNVSTLELGDSALYLCASSLRQQEAVGLSGYTFGSGTRLTVV.

V usage is TRBV27 and J usage is TRBJ1-2; D not resolved. The germline gives CDR1 MNHEY, CDR2 SMNVEV (reference sequence). With 4 bases removed from V and 6 bases from J, the gap between germline ends came to 15 bases. The length of the CDR3 is 14 residues. The chain's CDR3 is CASSSTGFWDGYTF. For the CDR3, the DNA is TGTGCCAGCAGTTCTACGGGTTTTTGGGATGGCTACACCTTC.

This chain joins TRBV19 and TRBJ2-5, with D perhaps matching TRBD1 (6 bases). Germline lookup yields CDR1 LNHDA and CDR2 SQIVND (reference sequence). This CDR3 spans 13 amino acids. Trimming cost V 5 bases and J 5 bases, with 12 bases left between them. The CDR3 DNA is TGTGCCAGTAGTCTAAGACAGGCTGAGACCCAGTACTTC. The encoded protein is CASSLRQAETQYF.

The chain has TRBV6-1 and TRBJ1-2; D remains ambiguous. CDR3 size: 14 residues. The ends were cut back, 5 bases at V and 7 bases at J, with 17 bases in the middle. Germline loops: CDR1 MNHNS, CDR2 SASEGT. This CDR3 is CASSPKLAASGYTF. The CDR3 DNA is TGTGCCAGCAGTCCGAAACTAGCCGCCTCTGGCTACACCTTC.

The chain recombines TRBV9 with TRBJ2-1; TRBD2 agrees at 12 bases. This CDR3 has 15 amino acids. V shed 5 bases, J shed 5 bases, and the junction held 5 bases outside the gene matches. CDR1 and CDR2 (germline): SGDLS, YYNGEE. The DNA of the CDR3 is TGTGCCAGCAGAACCGGGACTAGCGGGCACAATGAGCAGTTCTTC. Protein sequence: CASRTGTSGHNEQFF.

This chain links TRBV29-1 with TRBJ2-1; 8 bases match TRBD1. CDR1 is SQVTM and CDR2 is ANQGSEA in the germline V gene. This CDR3 region has 17 residues. Trimming cost V 8 bases and J 4 bases; bases outside gene matches: 19. For the CDR3, the DNA is TGCAGCACCGAGGGACAGGAGATTAGCCGTGCATACAATGAGCAGTTCTTC. It encodes CSTEGQEISRAYNEQFF.

The chain couples TRBV27 to TRBJ1-2; 8 bases match TRBD1. The CDR3 runs 16 residues. V lost 5 bases and J lost 1; bases outside the gene matches: 9. Germline CDR1 and CDR2: MNHEY and SMNVEV (reference sequence). The CDR3 sequence: CASSPLQGAGNYGYTF. In DNA, the CDR3 is TGTGCCAGCAGTCCACTTCAGGGGGCGGGTAACTATGGCTACACCTTC.

This rearrangement joins TRBV5-1 to TRBJ2-1, with 7 positions matching TRBD2. In germline, CDR1 is SGHRS, CDR2 YFSETQ. The CDR3 runs to 14 residues. The ends lost 2 bases at V and 6 bases at J; junction bases unmatched: 5. The CDR3 bases are TGCGCCAGCAGCTTAAGCGGGAATCGCAATGAGCAGTTCTTC. Amino acid sequence: CASSLSGNRNEQFF. Variable domain in full (rest from reference TRBV5-1 and TRBJ2-1): KAGVTQTPRYLIKTRGQQVTLSCSPISGHRSVSWYQQTPGQGLQFLFEYFSETQRNKGNFPGRFSGRQFSNSRSEMNVSTLELGDSALYLCASSLSGNRNEQFFGPGTRLTVL.

The rearrangement uses TRBV9 and TRBJ2-7; 12 bases fit TRBD2. CDR3 length: 15 amino acids. Germline values: CDR1 SGDLS, CDR2 YYNGEE. V was clipped by 4 bases and J by 7 bases; unmatched bases: 9. The CDR3 spells CASSPSGLAGREQYF. CDR3 DNA: TGTGCCAGCAGCCCCTCAGGACTAGCGGGAAGAGAGCAGTACTTC.

V is TRBV6-5 and J is TRBJ2-5, with 7 bases fitting TRBD2. The CDR3 is 14 amino acids. Unmatched junction bases numbered 3, after V lost 0 bases and J lost 5 bases. From germline, CDR1 is MNHEY and CDR2 SVGAGI. The CDR3 DNA is TGTGCCAGCAGTTACTCCGGGGGGACCGAGACCCAGTACTTC. It specifies CASSYSGGTETQYF.

The rearrangement uses TRBV5-1 and TRBJ2-7; 8 bases fit TRBD1. Germline V CDR1 and CDR2: SGHRS, YFSETQ. The CDR3 covers 14 residues. With V trimmed by 0 bases and J by 2 bases, 1 base remained unmatched. CDR3 sequence (DNA): TGCGCCAGCAGCTTGGAGGACAGGGCCTACGAGCAGTACTTC. Its translation is CASSLEDRAYEQYF.

V gene TRBV29-1 combines with J gene TRBJ1-1, with D maybe TRBD1 (5 bases). Germline CDR1 reads SQVTM; CDR2 reads ANQGSEA. V dropped 7 bases and J dropped 4 bases, with 13 bases sitting between them. The CDR3 is made up of 12 amino acids. The CDR3: CSAKGGGTEAFF. In nucleotides, the CDR3 is TGCAGCGCCAAAGGCGGGGGCACTGAAGCTTTCTTT.

CDR3 residues: CASSPGTSGRDYNEQFF. In DNA form, the CDR3 reads TGTGCCAGCAGTCCCGGGACTAGCGGGAGGGACTACAATGAGCAGTTCTTC. This chain uses TRBV2 with TRBJ2-1; 16 bases are shared with TRBD2. CDR1 is SNHLY and CDR2 is FYNNEI in the germline V gene. The V segment lost 5 bases and the J segment 3 bases; nucleotides outside the gene matches: 4. The CDR3 contains 17 residues.

The chain carries TRBV7-2 and TRBJ2-1; 7 bases match TRBD1. Unmatched junction bases numbered 11, after V lost 1 base and J lost 8 bases. The CDR3 has 16 residues. Germline V CDR1 and CDR2: SGHTA, FQGNSA. This CDR3 is CASSLDLYRGQHEQFF. CDR3 sequence (DNA): TGTGCCAGCAGCTTAGACCTTTACAGGGGTCAGCATGAGCAGTTCTTC.

The chain carries TRBV7-3 and TRBJ2-1; a weak D match, TRBD1 (6 bases). Trimming left V 5 bases short and J 1 base short, with 15 bases between. The CDR3 is 16 amino acids. The germline V gene has CDR1 SGHTA and CDR2 FQGTGA. CDR3 sequence reads: CASSPRGRGSYNEQFF. The CDR3 region has the DNA TGTGCCAGCAGCCCGAGGGGTAGGGGGTCCTACAATGAGCAGTTCTTC.

The gene calls are TRBV15 and TRBJ2-1, with D perhaps matching TRBD2 (6 bases). This CDR3 spans 15 amino acids. CDR1 is LNHNV and CDR2 is YYDKDF in the germline V gene (reference sequence). V shed 0 bases and J shed 2 bases, with 8 bases lying between them. The CDR3 DNA follows: TGTGCCACCAGCAGAGATAGCGGAACCTACAATGAGCAGTTCTTC. Protein: CATSRDSGTYNEQFF.

CDR3 amino acids: CASSSGLARDEQFF. DNA for the CDR3: TGTGCCAGCAGCTCTGGACTAGCTCGGGATGAGCAGTTCTTC. The chain links TRBV11-3 to TRBJ2-1, with 8 bases aligning to TRBD2. This CDR3 comprises 14 residues. The germline V gene encodes CDR1 SGHNT and CDR2 YENEEA. The J segment lost 8 bases and the V segment lost 4 bases, leaving 7 bases of the junction unmatched.

This chain uses TRBV7-3 with TRBJ2-1; maybe TRBD1 (6 bases). The CDR3 loop spans 14 amino acids. Trimming took 7 bases from V and 6 from J, leaving 16 bases between them. Germline V CDR1 and CDR2: SGHTA, FQGTGA. This chain's CDR3 is CASTEPLRGNEQFF. In nucleotides, the CDR3 is TGTGCCAGCACCGAACCCCTCAGGGGCAATGAGCAGTTCTTC.

The V and J genes are TRBV28 and TRBJ1-1; D not resolved. CDR1 is MDHEN and CDR2 is SYDVKM in the germline V gene. The CDR3 has 14 residues. The V gene lost 1 base and the J gene lost 5 bases, with 11 bases spanning the gap. Here the CDR3 reads CASSLLAAGTEAFF. CDR3 DNA sequence: TGTGCCAGCAGTTTATTAGCGGCGGGAACTGAAGCTTTCTTT.

This rearrangement joins TRBV25-1 to TRBJ2-5; the match to TRBD1 covers 9 bases. CDR3 length equals 15 residues. The J segment lost 2 bases and the V segment lost 2 bases, leaving 3 bases of the junction unmatched. Germline CDR1 is MGHDK and CDR2 is SYGVNS. The CDR3 DNA sequence: TGTGCCAGCAGTGAACTCGACAGGGGGCAAGAGACCCAGTACTTC. As protein: CASSELDRGQETQYF.

DNA for the CDR3: TGCAGCGCTGCCGGGACAGGGAGCACAGATACGCAGTATTTT. This translates into CSAAGTGSTDTQYF. The chain has TRBV29-1 and TRBJ2-3; 9 bases align to TRBD1. The CDR3 runs to 14 residues. Germline assignment: CDR1 SQVTM and CDR2 ANQGSEA. The V and J ends lost 7 bases and 0 bases, in that order; junction bases with no gene match: 5.

J is TRBJ2-7 and V is TRBV27, with 10 positions matching TRBD1. The CDR3 consists of 14 residues. V lost 5 bases, J lost 2 bases, and 3 bases stayed unmatched. CDR1 is MNHEY, CDR2 SMNVEV, per germline (reference sequence). The CDR3: CASSLGTGAYEQYF. The CDR3 DNA sequence: TGTGCCAGCAGTCTAGGGACAGGGGCCTACGAGCAGTACTTC.

The chain is built from TRBV29-1 and TRBJ2-7, with TRBD1 as a possible D gene (6 bases). The CDR3 spans 12 residues. Trimming stripped 6 bases from V and 4 bases from J, with 13 bases between. Looked up from germline, CDR1 is SQVTM and CDR2 is ANQGSEA. The CDR3 spells CSVRPTGYEQYF. DNA of the CDR3: TGCAGCGTGAGGCCTACAGGGTACGAGCAGTACTTC.

The chain links TRBV6-6 to TRBJ1-4; no clear D. CDR1 MNHNY and CDR2 SVGAGI come from the germline V gene (reference sequence). Trimming took off 5 bases at V and 3 bases at J, with 16 bases between the two ends. This CDR3 has 16 amino acids. This chain's CDR3 is CASSASRSGSNEKLFF. The CDR3 DNA is TGTGCCAGCAGTGCTTCGAGGTCGGGGTCTAATGAAAAACTGTTTTTT.

This chain links TRBV28 with TRBJ1-2, with 8 bases aligning to TRBD1. The CDR3 loop spans 12 amino acids. J gave up 8 bases and V 2 bases, and 1 base lay outside the gene matches. CDR1 is MDHEN and CDR2 is SYDVKM in the germline V gene. CDR3 sequence (DNA): TGTGCCAGCAGTTTACCAGGGGGCGGCTACACCTTC. Translating gives CASSLPGGGYTF.